A selection of T cell receptor beta chains follows, all from one sample in a study of neurological immune-mediated disorders. TCRdb re-called the 5' RACE reads through MiXCR, storing one row per CDR3 protein. This table holds 60,000 or so distinct CDR3 sequences, 3% to 4% found once. Sequencing used PBMCs. All receptors derive from a woman aged 55 to 70 with multiple sclerosis. Each CDR3 is given with its conserved first and last residue. A D gene is named only where the DNA matches it firmly. Each size is once, few, many, or a class for an expanded clone.

D: .
V: TRBV27
J: TRBJ2-3
size: many
DNA: TGTGCCAGCAGTCTTACTAGCCTACCTACTAGCACAGATACGCAGTATTTT
CDR3: CASSLTSLPTSTDTQYF

D: TRBD2
V: TRBV5-1
J: TRBJ2-1
size: many
DNA: TGCGCCAGCAGCTTGACCATGACTAGCGGGAGGCATGAGCAGTTCTTC
CDR3: CASSLTMTSGRHEQFF

D: .
V: TRBV11-2
J: TRBJ1-1
size: many
DNA: TGTGCCAGCAGCTTATGGGCAGTTCCAATGAACACTGAAGCTTTCTTT
CDR3: CASSLWAVPMNTEAFF

D: .
V: TRBV5-1
J: TRBJ1-1
size: many
DNA: TGCGCCAGCAGACCGGGACACCAGAACACTGAAGCTTTCTTT
CDR3: CASRPGHQNTEAFF

D: .
V: TRBV6-1
J: TRBJ2-1
size: many
DNA: TGTGCCAGCAGTGTATGGTACAGGGACACCTACAATGAGCAGTTCTTC
CDR3: CASSVWYRDTYNEQFF

D: .
V: TRBV21-1
J: TRBJ2-5
size: few
DNA: TGTGCCAGCAGCAAAGTCCGGTTAGAGACCCAGTACTTC
CDR3: CASSKVRLETQYF

D: .
V: TRBV14
J: TRBJ2-7
size: many
DNA: TGTGCCAGCAGCCAAACAAACAGGTACTACGAGCAGTACTTC
CDR3: CASSQTNRYYEQYF

D: TRBD1
V: TRBV29-1
J: TRBJ1-1
size: many
DNA: TGCAGCGCCTCCCCGGACAGGAGCACTGAAGCTTTCTTT
CDR3: CSASPDRSTEAFF

D: .
V: TRBV12-3/TRBV12-4
J: TRBJ1-1
size: many
DNA: TGTGCCAGCAGTGGTGACGGTTTGAACACTGAAGCTTTCTTT
CDR3: CASSGDGLNTEAFF

D: .
V: TRBV4-1
J: TRBJ2-1
size: many
DNA: TGCGCCAGCAGCCCTAGCGGGACAGGTGAGAATGAGCAGTTCTTC
CDR3: CASSPSGTGENEQFF